These 4 T cell receptor beta chains were sequenced from one sample in a study of T cell repertoires in cytomegalovirus infection. From the reads, TCRdb called clonotypes with MiXCR, one entry per CDR3 protein. Of around 200,000 distinct CDR3 sequences in the sample, 17% were seen once. The source material was CD8+ T cells from PBMCs. Every receptor here comes from a human donor in good health (CMV status not recorded). Some clones in this sample may be carry-over from other donors' samples.

This chain uses TRBV24-1 with TRBJ1-5; unclear D gene. With 6 bases removed from V and 0 bases from J, the gap between germline ends came to 8 bases. Per germline, CDR1 KGHDR and CDR2 SFDVKD. The CDR3 runs 14 residues. The CDR3 bases are TGTGCCACCAGTTCAAGGACTAGCAATCAGCCCCAGCATTTT. Translating gives CATSSRTSNQPQHF.

This clonotype was recorded at least ten times. The chain links TRBV7-2 to TRBJ2-6, with D uncertain. The CDR3 runs to 13 residues. The germline V gene has CDR1 SGHTA and CDR2 FQGNSA. Deletions cut 4 bases from V and 0 bases from J, with 1 base between. This CDR3 reads CASSSSGANVLTF. The DNA for the CDR3 is TGTGCCAGCAGCTCCTCTGGGGCCAACGTCCTGACTTTC.

The chain has TRBV12-3 or TRBV12-4 and TRBJ1-2; tentative D call: TRBD1 (5 bases). The CDR3 is 16 residues long. V shed 2 bases and J shed 4 bases, with 17 bases lying between them. The CDR3 reads CASSLRQGESLYGYTF. CDR3 nucleotide sequence: TGTGCCAGCAGTTTAAGGCAGGGTGAATCTCTCTATGGCTACACCTTC.

In this sample, this clonotype turned up a few times. Here the CDR3 DNA reads TGTGCCAGCAGCTTACTTCAGGGAGCTAACTATGGCTACACCTTC. This gives the protein CASSLLQGANYGYTF. The chain couples TRBV7-9 to TRBJ1-2, with D possibly TRBD1 on 5 matching bases. Between the trimmed V and J ends, which lost 2 bases and 0 bases, there was a span of 10 bases. CDR3 size: 15 residues. CDR1 SEHNR and CDR2 FQNEAQ come from the germline V gene (reference sequence).